This TCR beta chain stems from a study of Tregs in tolerant kidney transplant recipients. Findings of the study overall: Expanding Tregs on activated donor B cells appeared to best identify donor-specific TCRbeta clones.

Comment on this clone: Antigen unknown. The read halts 3 residues ahead of the CDR3 end, with the missing end drawn from the germline J gene.

The table came from immunoSEQ multiplex PCR; TCRdb's copy has only in-frame clones and leaves some out. The repertoire table contains 20,000 to 30,000 clones. Germline CDR1 reads SEHNR; CDR2 reads FQNEAQ (reference sequence). This CDR3 has 14 residues. V was clipped by 5 bases and J by 6 bases; unmatched bases: 6. The nonmyeloablative bone marrow transplants came from related graft donors, with transient mixed chimerism. This specimen consisted of CD4+ T cells from blood (PBMCs), obtained 6 months after the transplant. This TCR was sampled from a human patient who received a combined kidney and bone marrow transplant. Some of the T cells may derive from the graft donor. The chain uses TRBV7-9 and TRBJ2-3, with 9 positions matching TRBD2. The DNA read from the CDR3 is TGTGCCAGCAGCCAGCTAGCGGGGAGGGATACG. It specifies CASSQLAGRDT. The full CDR3 reads CASSQLAGRDTQYF.